One sample yielded the 2 T cell receptor beta chains listed below, sequenced in a study of post-analysis software for immune sequencing data. Study results and limitations: With TRBV5-6, TRBV5-1 and TRBV20-1 included, 5 or 6 TRBV segments were more frequent in patients than in controls.

No cognate antigen is known for these TCRs. Built from TCR beta cDNA, the libraries had unique molecular identifiers in them. MiXCR, applied by TCRdb to the PCR reads, yields one record per CDR3 protein. Of about 540,000 distinct CDR3 sequences listed, under 40% were seen once; the top ten hold around 6.1%. Sequencing was performed on blood. These receptors originate from a girl under 18 with multiple sclerosis.

This clonotype was observed a few times. The rearrangement links TRBV12-3 or TRBV12-4 to TRBJ2-5; 9 nucleotides line up with TRBD1. The end of the DNA is better explained by TRBJ2-7, so the J call may be wrong. This CDR3 contains 15 residues. The CDR3 DNA follows: TGTGCCAGCAGTTTATACCGGGACAGGGTGGACGAGCAGTACTTC. Amino acids: CASSLYRDRVDEQYF.

This chain uses TRBV5-1 with TRBJ1-2, with D perhaps TRBD1 (5 bases). The CDR3 runs 15 residues. The germline V gene encodes CDR1 SGHRS and CDR2 YFSETQ. V lost 4 bases to trimming and J lost 2 bases, with 15 bases between them. Written as DNA, the CDR3 is TGCGCCAGCAGCGCCGACATGGGGCAGAACTATGGCTACACCTTC. Translated: CASSADMGQNYGYTF.